This T cell receptor beta chain was found in a study of chemoradiotherapy in HPV16-positive cancers. The overall study: Candidate HPV-specific T-cell clones and common TCR motifs came from functional assays in a couple of HPV16-positive patients. Study-wide points: HPV-responsive T-cell expansion during chemoradiotherapy was linked to improved recurrence-free survival in HPV16-positive patients.

Germline V gene lookup returns CDR1 SGHKS and CDR2 YYEKEE (reference sequence). The CDR3 is 16 residues long. V trimming: 4 bases; J trimming: 1 base; junction bases outside the gene matches: 10. Assay: immunoSEQ multiplex PCR; the TCRdb copy retains only in-frame clones and omits some. The sample holds about 12,000 clones, around 85% seen once. Notes on this clone: Antigen: not known.

The input for sequencing was blood, taken from a patient who underwent chemoradiotherapy. This sequence joins TRBV5-5 and TRBJ1-2; 7 bases match TRBD1. The receptor comes from a human donor with HPV-associated anogenital cancer. The chain's CDR3 is CASSHGRDRGNYGYTF. CDR3 nucleotides: TGTGCCAGCAGCCATGGTCGGGACAGAGGTAACTATGGCTACACCTTC. Full variable domain (missing parts from reference TRBV5-5 and TRBJ1-2): DAGVTQSPTHLIKTRGQQVTLRCSPISGHKSVSWYQQVLGQGPQFIFQYYEKEERGRGNFPDRFSARQFPNYSSELNVNALLLGDSALYLCASSHGRDRGNYGYTFGSGTRLTVV.